The sequence of this T cell receptor (beta chain) was determined in a study of blood T cell repertoires in COVID-19. Background on the study: Samples came from the United States, Italy and Spain, spanning acute and convalescent COVID-19.

The CDR3 has 14 amino acids. From germline, CDR1 is GTSNPN and CDR2 SVGIG (reference sequence). Between the trimmed V and J ends, which lost 0 bases and 4 bases, there was a span of 13 bases. Original handling: Reference gene primers were amplified, and this amplification served to estimate nucleated cell counts. Profiled with immunoSEQ multiplex PCR; TCRdb holds only in-frame clones, not every one. V and J calls and clone size are those listed in that table; D and trimming were worked out from the DNA. Of about 100,000 clones listed, about 90% are singletons. The clonotype originates from a man aged 25 to 40 in a cohort sampled during active COVID-19. The specimen sequenced was peripheral blood. The V gene is TRBV30, the J gene TRBJ2-7; a possible D gene is TRBD1 (5 bases). The CDR3 loop is CAWSVGDRKYEQYF. As DNA, the CDR3 is TGTGCCTGGAGTGTTGGAGACAGAAAATACGAGCAGTACTTC.